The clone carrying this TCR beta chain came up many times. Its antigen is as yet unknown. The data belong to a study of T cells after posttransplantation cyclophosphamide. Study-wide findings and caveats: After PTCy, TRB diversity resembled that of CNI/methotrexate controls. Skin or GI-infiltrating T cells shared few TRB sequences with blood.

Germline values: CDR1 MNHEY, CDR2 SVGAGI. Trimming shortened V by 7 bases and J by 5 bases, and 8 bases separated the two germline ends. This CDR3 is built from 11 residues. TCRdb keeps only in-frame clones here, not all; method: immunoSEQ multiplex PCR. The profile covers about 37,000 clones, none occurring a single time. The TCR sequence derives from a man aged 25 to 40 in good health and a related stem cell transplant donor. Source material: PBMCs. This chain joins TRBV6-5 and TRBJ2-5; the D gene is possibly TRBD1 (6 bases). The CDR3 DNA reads TGTGCCAGCAACAGGGATGAGACCCAGTACTTC. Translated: CASNRDETQYF.